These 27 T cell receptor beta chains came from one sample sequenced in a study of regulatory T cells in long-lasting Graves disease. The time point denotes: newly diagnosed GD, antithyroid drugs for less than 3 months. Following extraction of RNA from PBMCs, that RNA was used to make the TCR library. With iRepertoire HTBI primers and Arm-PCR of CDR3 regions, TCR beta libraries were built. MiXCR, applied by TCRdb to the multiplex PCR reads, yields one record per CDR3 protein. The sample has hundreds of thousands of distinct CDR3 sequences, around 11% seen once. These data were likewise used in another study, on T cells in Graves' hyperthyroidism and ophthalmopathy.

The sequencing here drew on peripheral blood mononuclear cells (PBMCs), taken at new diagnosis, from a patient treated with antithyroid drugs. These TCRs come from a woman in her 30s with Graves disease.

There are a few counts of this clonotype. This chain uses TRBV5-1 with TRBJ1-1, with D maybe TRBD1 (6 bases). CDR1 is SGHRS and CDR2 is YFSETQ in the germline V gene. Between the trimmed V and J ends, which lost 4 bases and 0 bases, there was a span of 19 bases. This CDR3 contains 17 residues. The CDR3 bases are TGCGCCAGCAGCCCCGGGACACGGCAAACGTTGAACACTGAAGCTTTCTTT. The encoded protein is CASSPGTRQTLNTEAFF.

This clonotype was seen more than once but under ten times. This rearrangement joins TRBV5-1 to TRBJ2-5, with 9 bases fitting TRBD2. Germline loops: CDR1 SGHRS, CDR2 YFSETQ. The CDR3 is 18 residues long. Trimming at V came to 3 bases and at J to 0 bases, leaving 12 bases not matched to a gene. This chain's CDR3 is CASSSGPAGGWYQETQYF. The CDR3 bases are TGCGCCAGCAGCTCCGGACCAGCGGGAGGCTGGTACCAAGAGACCCAGTACTTC.

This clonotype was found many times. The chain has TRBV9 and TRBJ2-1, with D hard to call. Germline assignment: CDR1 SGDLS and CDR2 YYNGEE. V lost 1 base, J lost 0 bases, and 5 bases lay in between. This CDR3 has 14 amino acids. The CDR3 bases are TGTGCCAGCAGCGTATCTAGCTCCTACAATGAGCAGTTCTTC. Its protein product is CASSVSSSYNEQFF.

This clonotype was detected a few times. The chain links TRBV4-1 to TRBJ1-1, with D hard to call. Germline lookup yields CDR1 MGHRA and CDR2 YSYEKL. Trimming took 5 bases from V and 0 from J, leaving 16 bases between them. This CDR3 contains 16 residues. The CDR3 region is CASSSHLNLMNTEAFF. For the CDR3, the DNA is TGCGCCAGCAGCTCCCACTTAAATCTTATGAACACTGAAGCTTTCTTT.

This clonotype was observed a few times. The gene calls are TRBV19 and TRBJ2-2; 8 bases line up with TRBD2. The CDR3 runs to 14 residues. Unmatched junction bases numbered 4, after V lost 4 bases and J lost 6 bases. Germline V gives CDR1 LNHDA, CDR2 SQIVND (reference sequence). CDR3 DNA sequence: TGTGCCAGTAGTAGTCGGGGGGGTGCCGGGGAGCTGTTTTTT. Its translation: CASSSRGGAGELFF. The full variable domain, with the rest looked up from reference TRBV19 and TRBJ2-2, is DGGITQSPKYLFRKEGQNVTLSCEQNLNHDAMYWYRQDPGQGLRLIYYSQIVNDFQKGDIAEGYSVSREKKESFPLTVTSAQKNPTAFYLCASSSRGGAGELFFGEGSRLTVL.

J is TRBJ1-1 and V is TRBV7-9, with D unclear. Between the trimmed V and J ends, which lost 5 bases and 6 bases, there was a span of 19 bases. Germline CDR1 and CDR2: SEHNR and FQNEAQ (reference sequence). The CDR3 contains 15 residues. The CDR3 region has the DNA TGTGCCAGCAGCCCCTCCGGGCAGATTACGGCTGAAGCTTTCTTT. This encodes CASSPSGQITAEAFF.

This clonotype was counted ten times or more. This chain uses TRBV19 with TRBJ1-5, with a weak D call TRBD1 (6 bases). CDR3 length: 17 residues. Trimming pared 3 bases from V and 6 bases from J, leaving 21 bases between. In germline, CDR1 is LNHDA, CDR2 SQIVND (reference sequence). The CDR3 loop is CASSIGWGARSVQPQHF. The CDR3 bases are TGTGCCAGTAGTATCGGTTGGGGGGCCCGCTCTGTTCAGCCCCAGCATTTT. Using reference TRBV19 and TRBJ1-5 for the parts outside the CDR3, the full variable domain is DGGITQSPKYLFRKEGQNVTLSCEQNLNHDAMYWYRQDPGQGLRLIYYSQIVNDFQKGDIAEGYSVSREKKESFPLTVTSAQKNPTAFYLCASSIGWGARSVQPQHFGDGTRLSIL.

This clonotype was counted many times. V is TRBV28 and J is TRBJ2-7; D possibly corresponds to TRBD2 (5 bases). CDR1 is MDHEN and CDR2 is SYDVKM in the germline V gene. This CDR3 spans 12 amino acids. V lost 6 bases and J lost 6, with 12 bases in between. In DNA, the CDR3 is TGTGCCAGCAGCCCCCCCCGGGGCGAGCAGTACTTC. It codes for CASSPPRGEQYF.

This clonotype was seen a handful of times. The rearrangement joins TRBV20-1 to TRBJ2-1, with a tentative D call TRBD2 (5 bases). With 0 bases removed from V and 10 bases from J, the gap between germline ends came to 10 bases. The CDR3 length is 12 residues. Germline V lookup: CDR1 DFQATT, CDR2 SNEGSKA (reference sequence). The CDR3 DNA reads TGCAGTGCTAGAGACCTAGCTGGCGAGCAGTTCTTC. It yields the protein CSARDLAGEQFF.

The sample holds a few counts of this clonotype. CDR3 DNA sequence: TGCGCCAGCAGCCAAGATCTTTTGGGGTACTATGGCTACACCTTC. It translates to CASSQDLLGYYGYTF. The chain joins TRBV4-1 to TRBJ1-2, with D hard to call. Germline V CDR1 and CDR2: MGHRA, YSYEKL. V dropped 0 bases and J dropped 3 bases, with 11 bases sitting between them. CDR3 size: 15 residues.

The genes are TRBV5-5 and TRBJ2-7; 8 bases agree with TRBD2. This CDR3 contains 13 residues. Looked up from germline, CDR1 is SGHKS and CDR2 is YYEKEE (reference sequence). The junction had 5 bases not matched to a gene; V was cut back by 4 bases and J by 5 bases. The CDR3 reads CASSRGTSDEQYF. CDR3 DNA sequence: TGTGCCAGCAGCCGCGGGACTAGTGACGAGCAGTACTTC.

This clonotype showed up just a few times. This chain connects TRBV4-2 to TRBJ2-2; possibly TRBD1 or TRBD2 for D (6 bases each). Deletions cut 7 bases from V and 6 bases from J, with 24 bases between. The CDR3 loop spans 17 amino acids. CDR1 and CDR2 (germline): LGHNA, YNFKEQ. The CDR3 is CASTLKKGGPLAGELFF. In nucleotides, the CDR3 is TGTGCCAGCACCCTGAAGAAGGGGGGTCCGCTGGCCGGGGAGCTGTTTTTT.

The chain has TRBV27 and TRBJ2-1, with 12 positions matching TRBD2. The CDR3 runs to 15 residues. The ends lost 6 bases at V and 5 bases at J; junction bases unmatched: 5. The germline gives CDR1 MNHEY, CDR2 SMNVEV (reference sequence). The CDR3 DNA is TGTGCCAGCAGGGACGGACTAGCGGGAAACAATGAGCAGTTCTTC. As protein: CASRDGLAGNNEQFF.

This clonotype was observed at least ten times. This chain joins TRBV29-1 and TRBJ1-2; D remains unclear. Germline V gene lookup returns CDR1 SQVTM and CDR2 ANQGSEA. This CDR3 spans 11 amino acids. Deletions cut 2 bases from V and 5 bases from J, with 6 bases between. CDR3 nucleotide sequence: TGCAGCGTTGAATCGGAATATGGCTACACCTTC. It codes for CSVESEYGYTF.

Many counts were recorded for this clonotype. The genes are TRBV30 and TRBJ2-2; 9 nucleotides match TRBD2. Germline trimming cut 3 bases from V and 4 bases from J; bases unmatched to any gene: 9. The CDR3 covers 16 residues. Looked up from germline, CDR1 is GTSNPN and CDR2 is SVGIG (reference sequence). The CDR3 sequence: CAWRHSGRFGTGELFF. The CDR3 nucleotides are TGTGCCTGGAGACATAGCGGGAGATTCGGCACCGGGGAGCTGTTTTTT.

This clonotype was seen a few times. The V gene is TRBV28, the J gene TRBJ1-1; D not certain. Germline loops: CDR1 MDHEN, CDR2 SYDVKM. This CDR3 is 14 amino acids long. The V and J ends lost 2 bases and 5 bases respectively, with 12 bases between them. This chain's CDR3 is CASSLGDWGTEAFF. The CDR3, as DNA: TGTGCCAGCAGTTTAGGGGATTGGGGAACTGAAGCTTTCTTT.

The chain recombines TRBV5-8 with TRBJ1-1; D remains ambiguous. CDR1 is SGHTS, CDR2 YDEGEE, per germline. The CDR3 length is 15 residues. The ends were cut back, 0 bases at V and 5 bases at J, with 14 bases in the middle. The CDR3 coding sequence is TGTGCCAGCAGCTTGGGAGTGTGGGTAAAAACTGAAGCTTTCTTT. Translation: CASSLGVWVKTEAFF.

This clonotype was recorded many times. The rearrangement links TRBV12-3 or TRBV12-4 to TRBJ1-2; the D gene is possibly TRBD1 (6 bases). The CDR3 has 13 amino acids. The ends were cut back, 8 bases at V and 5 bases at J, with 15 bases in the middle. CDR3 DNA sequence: TGTGCCAGCCGCGTTACAGGGTGGTATGGCTACACCTTC. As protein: CASRVTGWYGYTF.

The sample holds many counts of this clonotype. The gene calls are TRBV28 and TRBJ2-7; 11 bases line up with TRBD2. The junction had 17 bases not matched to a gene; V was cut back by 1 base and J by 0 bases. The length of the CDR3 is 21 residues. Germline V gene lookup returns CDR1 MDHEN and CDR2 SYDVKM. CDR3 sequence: CASSLLGTGLADFLTSYEQYF. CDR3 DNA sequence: TGTGCCAGCAGTTTATTGGGTACGGGACTAGCGGACTTTCTTACCTCCTACGAGCAGTACTTC.

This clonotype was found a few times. The CDR3 region has the DNA TGTGCCAGCAGTTATGTGGTGGGGTATAGCAATCAGCCCCAGCATTTT. Its translation: CASSYVVGYSNQPQHF. J is TRBJ1-5 and V is TRBV6-5, with unresolved D. The CDR3 contains 16 residues. Germline assignment: CDR1 MNHEY and CDR2 SVGAGI. The ends were cut back, 3 bases at V and 0 bases at J, with 12 bases in the middle.

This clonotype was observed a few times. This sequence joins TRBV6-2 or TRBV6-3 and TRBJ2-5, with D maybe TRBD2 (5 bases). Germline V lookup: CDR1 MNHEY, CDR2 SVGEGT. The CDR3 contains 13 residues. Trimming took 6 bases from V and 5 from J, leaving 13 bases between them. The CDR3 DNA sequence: TGTGCCAGCAGGAGGGCCCCCGGGGAGACCCAGTACTTC. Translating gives CASRRAPGETQYF.

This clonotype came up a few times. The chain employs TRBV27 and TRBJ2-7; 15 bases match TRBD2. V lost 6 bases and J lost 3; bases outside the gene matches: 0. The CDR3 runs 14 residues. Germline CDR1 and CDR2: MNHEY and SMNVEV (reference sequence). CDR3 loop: CASRGLAGGYEQYF. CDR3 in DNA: TGTGCCAGCAGGGGACTAGCGGGGGGCTACGAGCAGTACTTC.

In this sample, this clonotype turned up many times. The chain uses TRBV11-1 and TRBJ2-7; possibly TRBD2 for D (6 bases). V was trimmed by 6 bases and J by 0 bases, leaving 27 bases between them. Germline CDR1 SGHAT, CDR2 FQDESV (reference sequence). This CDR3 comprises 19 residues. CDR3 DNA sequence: TGTGCCAGCAGGTTTGGACCAAGCCCCCGGGACGGGAGCTCCTACGAGCAGTACTTC. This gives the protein CASRFGPSPRDGSSYEQYF. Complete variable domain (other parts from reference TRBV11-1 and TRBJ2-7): EAEVAQSPRYKITEKSQAVAFWCDPISGHATLYWYRQILGQGPELLVQFQDESVVDDSQLPKDRFSAERLKGVDSTLKIQPAELGDSAMYLCASRFGPSPRDGSSYEQYFGPGTRLTVT.

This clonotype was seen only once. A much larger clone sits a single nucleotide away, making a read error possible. The CDR3 region has the DNA TGTACCTGGAAGCAGGGACGGAACACTGAAGCTTTCTTT. Protein product: CTWKQGRNTEAFF. The V call is TRBV30, the J call TRBJ1-1, with a possible D match to TRBD1 (5 bases). The CDR3 covers 13 residues. From germline, CDR1 is GTSNPN and CDR2 SVGIG (reference sequence).

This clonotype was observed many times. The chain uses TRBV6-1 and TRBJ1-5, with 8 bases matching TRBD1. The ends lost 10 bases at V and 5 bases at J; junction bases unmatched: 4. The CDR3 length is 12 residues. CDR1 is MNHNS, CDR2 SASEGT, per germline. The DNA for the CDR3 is TGTGCCACTGGGGACAGGTATCAGCCCCAGCATTTT. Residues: CATGDRYQPQHF.

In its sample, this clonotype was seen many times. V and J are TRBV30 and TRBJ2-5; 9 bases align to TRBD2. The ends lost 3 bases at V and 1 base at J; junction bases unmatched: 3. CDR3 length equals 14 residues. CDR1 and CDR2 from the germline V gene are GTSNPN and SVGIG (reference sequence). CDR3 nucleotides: TGTGCCTGGAGCGTAGCGGGGGTCCAAGAGACCCAGTACTTC. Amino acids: CAWSVAGVQETQYF.

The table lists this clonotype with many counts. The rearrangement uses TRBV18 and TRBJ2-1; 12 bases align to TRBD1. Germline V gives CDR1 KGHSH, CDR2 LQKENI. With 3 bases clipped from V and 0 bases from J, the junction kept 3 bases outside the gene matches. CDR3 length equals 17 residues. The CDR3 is CASSPGTGGISYNEQFF. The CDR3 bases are TGTGCCAGCTCACCTGGGACAGGGGGCATCTCCTACAATGAGCAGTTCTTC.